The rows below give T cell receptor beta chains drawn from one sample of a study of CD8 T cells in ankylosing spondylitis. MiXCR was run by TCRdb on the 5' RACE reads, yielding one entry per CDR3 protein. The sample lists fewer than 250,000 distinct CDR3 sequences, roughly 32% seen once, with about 4.2% in the top ten. The source material was blood, either unsorted or a sorted T cell fraction (not recorded which). These receptors all come from a male donor with ankylosing spondylitis or in good health (not recorded which). CDR3s include the opening cysteine and the closing phenylalanine or tryptophan. A D gene is named only where the DNA matches it firmly. Size is omitted from some rows. Given values are once, few, many or a class for expanded clones.

abundance: -; d_gene: TRBD2; v_gene: TRBV12-3/TRBV12-4; j_gene: TRBJ2-7; CDR3aa: CASSSSSGAVHEQYF; CDR3nt: TGTGCCAGCAGTTCTTCTAGCGGGGCGGTCCACGAGCAGTACTTC
abundance: -; d_gene: -; v_gene: TRBV20-1; j_gene: TRBJ2-2; CDR3aa: CSAGIMNTGELFF; CDR3nt: TGCAGTGCGGGGATCATGAACACCGGGGAGCTGTTTTTT
abundance: -; d_gene: -; v_gene: TRBV29-1; j_gene: TRBJ2-1; CDR3aa: CSVEDRVGYNEQFF; CDR3nt: TGCAGCGTTGAAGATAGGGTGGGATACAATGAGCAGTTCTTC
abundance: -; d_gene: TRBD1; v_gene: TRBV7-9; j_gene: TRBJ1-1; CDR3aa: CASSLAGDSEAFF; CDR3nt: TGTGCCAGCAGCTTAGCAGGGGACAGCGAAGCTTTCTTT
abundance: -; d_gene: -; v_gene: TRBV6-6; j_gene: TRBJ2-7; CDR3aa: CASSYSRVPEQYF; CDR3nt: TGTGCCAGCAGTTACTCTAGGGTACCCGAGCAGTACTTC
abundance: -; d_gene: -; v_gene: TRBV12-3/TRBV12-4; j_gene: TRBJ2-7; CDR3aa: CASRPEGENYEQYF; CDR3nt: TGTGCCAGCCGCCCCGAGGGGGAGAACTACGAGCAGTACTTC
abundance: -; d_gene: TRBD2; v_gene: TRBV7-2; j_gene: TRBJ2-2; CDR3aa: CASSFGTSSRTGELFF; CDR3nt: TGTGCCAGCAGCTTCGGGACTAGCAGTCGGACCGGGGAGCTGTTTTTT
abundance: -; d_gene: -; v_gene: TRBV12-3/TRBV12-4; j_gene: TRBJ1-6; CDR3aa: CASTISGYNSPLHF; CDR3nt: TGTGCCAGCACCATTTCGGGGTATAATTCACCCCTCCACTTT
abundance: few; d_gene: -; v_gene: TRBV9; j_gene: TRBJ2-7; CDR3aa: CASSWDDTYEQYF; CDR3nt: TGTGCCAGCAGCTGGGACGATACCTACGAGCAGTACTTC
abundance: few; d_gene: TRBD2; v_gene: TRBV6-1; j_gene: TRBJ2-3; CDR3aa: CASSETSPTDTQYF; CDR3nt: TGTGCCAGCAGCGAGACTAGCCCTACAGATACGCAGTATTTT
abundance: few; d_gene: -; v_gene: TRBV7-7; j_gene: TRBJ2-7; CDR3aa: CASSLGGPNEQYF; CDR3nt: TGTGCCAGCAGCTTAGGGGGGCCCAACGAGCAGTACTTC
abundance: -; d_gene: -; v_gene: TRBV20-1; j_gene: TRBJ2-2; CDR3aa: CSARDGGGTGGAGELFF; CDR3nt: TGCAGTGCTAGAGATGGAGGGGGAACAGGGGGGGCCGGGGAGCTGTTTTTT
abundance: few; d_gene: TRBD2; v_gene: TRBV20-1; j_gene: TRBJ2-5; CDR3aa: CSATSLAGDFWETQYF; CDR3nt: TGCAGTGCTACCTCCCTAGCGGGGGATTTTTGGGAGACCCAGTACTTC
abundance: medium-sized; d_gene: TRBD2; v_gene: TRBV20-1; j_gene: TRBJ2-5; CDR3aa: CSARTLSGGDQETQYF; CDR3nt: TGCAGTGCTAGGACGCTTAGCGGGGGGGACCAAGAGACCCAGTACTTC
abundance: few; d_gene: TRBD1; v_gene: TRBV7-3; j_gene: TRBJ1-1; CDR3aa: CASSSTGTGGPNTEAFF; CDR3nt: TGTGCCAGCAGCTCCACCGGGACAGGGGGCCCAAACACTGAAGCTTTCTTT
abundance: -; d_gene: -; v_gene: TRBV29-1; j_gene: TRBJ1-2; CDR3aa: CSVGGDGTIYGYTF; CDR3nt: TGCAGCGTAGGTGGAGACGGAACCATCTATGGCTACACCTTC
abundance: -; d_gene: -; v_gene: TRBV13; j_gene: TRBJ1-6; CDR3aa: CASSPRVGAASPLHF; CDR3nt: TGTGCCAGCAGCCCCAGGGTCGGCGCAGCTTCACCCCTCCACTTT
abundance: -; d_gene: -; v_gene: TRBV20-1; j_gene: TRBJ1-6; CDR3aa: CSARLPADNSPLHF; CDR3nt: TGCAGTGCTAGATTGCCAGCCGATAATTCACCCCTCCACTTT
abundance: few; d_gene: TRBD1; v_gene: TRBV20-1; j_gene: TRBJ2-3; CDR3aa: CSATDREDTQYF; CDR3nt: TGCAGTGCTACCGACAGGGAAGATACGCAGTATTTT
abundance: -; d_gene: -; v_gene: TRBV20-1; j_gene: TRBJ2-7; CDR3aa: CSAALGTNSYEQYF; CDR3nt: TGCAGTGCTGCCCTCGGCACAAACAGCTACGAGCAGTACTTC
abundance: -; d_gene: -; v_gene: TRBV30; j_gene: TRBJ1-2; CDR3aa: CAWGSQGDGYTF; CDR3nt: TGTGCCTGGGGTTCACAGGGAGATGGCTACACCTTC
abundance: -; d_gene: -; v_gene: TRBV10-2; j_gene: TRBJ2-7; CDR3aa: CASSPRAGASYEQYF; CDR3nt: TGCGCCAGCAGTCCCAGGGCCGGGGCGTCCTACGAGCAGTACTTC
abundance: few; d_gene: -; v_gene: TRBV9; j_gene: TRBJ1-2; CDR3aa: CASSPYTGAGAHYGYTF; CDR3nt: TGTGCCAGCAGCCCATATACGGGGGCAGGGGCACACTATGGCTACACCTTC
abundance: many; d_gene: -; v_gene: TRBV29-1; j_gene: TRBJ2-3; CDR3aa: CSVERQNTQYF; CDR3nt: TGCAGCGTTGAGAGGCAGAATACGCAGTATTTT
abundance: -; d_gene: TRBD2; v_gene: TRBV27; j_gene: TRBJ2-7; CDR3aa: CASSLSGDKPSGFQYF; CDR3nt: TGTGCCAGCAGTTTATCTGGGGACAAGCCTAGCGGGTTTCAGTACTTC
abundance: few; d_gene: TRBD1; v_gene: TRBV27; j_gene: TRBJ2-7; CDR3aa: CASRTGTGPSEQYF; CDR3nt: TGTGCCAGCAGGACCGGGACAGGGCCCTCCGAGCAGTACTTC
abundance: -; d_gene: -; v_gene: TRBV20-1; j_gene: TRBJ1-1; CDR3aa: CSASRLNTEAFF; CDR3nt: TGCAGTGCTAGCAGACTGAACACTGAAGCTTTCTTT
abundance: -; d_gene: -; v_gene: TRBV7-9; j_gene: TRBJ1-2; CDR3aa: CASSLGTGEGYTF; CDR3nt: TGTGCCAGCAGCCTTGGTACAGGTGAGGGCTACACCTTC
abundance: few; d_gene: TRBD2; v_gene: TRBV20-1; j_gene: TRBJ2-6; CDR3aa: CSASRGGAGANVLTF; CDR3nt: TGCAGTGCTAGCCGGGGGGGCGCTGGGGCCAACGTCCTGACTTTC
abundance: -; d_gene: TRBD2; v_gene: TRBV2; j_gene: TRBJ2-1; CDR3aa: CAFCLDVRGLAVHGEQFF; CDR3nt: TGTGCCTTCTGTTTAGACGTTAGGGGACTAGCGGTCCACGGTGAGCAGTTCTTC
abundance: -; d_gene: -; v_gene: TRBV3-1; j_gene: TRBJ2-3; CDR3aa: CASSQDIGDTQYF; CDR3nt: TGTGCCAGCAGCCAAGATATTGGAGATACGCAGTATTTT
abundance: -; d_gene: TRBD1; v_gene: TRBV10-3; j_gene: TRBJ2-5; CDR3aa: CAISGQGVGETQYF; CDR3nt: TGTGCCATCAGTGGACAGGGGGTCGGGGAGACCCAGTACTTC
abundance: many; d_gene: TRBD2; v_gene: TRBV20-1; j_gene: TRBJ2-1; CDR3aa: CSAKLAASYNEQFF; CDR3nt: TGCAGTGCCAAACTAGCGGCTTCCTACAATGAGCAGTTCTTC
abundance: few; d_gene: -; v_gene: TRBV15; j_gene: TRBJ1-1; CDR3aa: CATSRVVGLNTEAFF; CDR3nt: TGTGCCACCAGCAGAGTGGTGGGGCTTAACACTGAAGCTTTCTTT
abundance: -; d_gene: TRBD1; v_gene: TRBV5-1; j_gene: TRBJ2-7; CDR3aa: CASSLPRQGPDEQYF; CDR3nt: TGCGCCAGCAGCTTACCACGACAGGGGCCCGACGAGCAGTACTTC
abundance: -; d_gene: -; v_gene: TRBV7-2; j_gene: TRBJ2-7; CDR3aa: CASGGRGYWEEQYF; CDR3nt: TGTGCCAGCGGCGGGCGGGGCTACTGGGAAGAGCAGTACTTC
abundance: few; d_gene: TRBD2; v_gene: TRBV29-1; j_gene: TRBJ2-3; CDR3aa: CSAVGLAGWTQYF; CDR3nt: TGCAGCGCGGTGGGACTAGCGGGGTGGACGCAGTATTTT
abundance: -; d_gene: -; v_gene: TRBV7-2; j_gene: TRBJ2-3; CDR3aa: CASSLGLHTDTQYF; CDR3nt: TGTGCCAGCAGCTTAGGCCTCCACACAGATACGCAGTATTTT
abundance: -; d_gene: -; v_gene: TRBV4-2; j_gene: TRBJ2-5; CDR3aa: CASSQERSQETQYF; CDR3nt: TGTGCCAGCAGCCAAGAGCGGTCTCAAGAGACCCAGTACTTC
abundance: -; d_gene: TRBD1; v_gene: TRBV6-5; j_gene: TRBJ1-4; CDR3aa: CASSYRTGDNEKLFF; CDR3nt: TGTGCCAGCAGTTACCGGACAGGGGATAATGAAAAACTGTTTTTT
abundance: -; d_gene: -; v_gene: TRBV20-1; j_gene: TRBJ1-5; CDR3aa: CSAFSGNQPQHF; CDR3nt: TGCAGTGCTTTCAGTGGGAATCAGCCCCAGCATTTT
abundance: -; d_gene: TRBD1; v_gene: TRBV7-2; j_gene: TRBJ2-7; CDR3aa: CASSLAGGGWEQYF; CDR3nt: TGTGCCAGCAGCTTAGCAGGGGGCGGATGGGAGCAGTACTTC
abundance: -; d_gene: -; v_gene: TRBV30; j_gene: TRBJ2-7; CDR3aa: CAWSVQGGYEQYF; CDR3nt: TGTGCCTGGAGTGTACAAGGGGGCTACGAGCAGTACTTC
abundance: -; d_gene: TRBD1; v_gene: TRBV3-1; j_gene: TRBJ2-3; CDR3aa: CASSRPGTGADTQYF; CDR3nt: TGTGCCAGCAGCCGGCCGGGGACAGGGGCAGATACGCAGTATTTT
abundance: -; d_gene: -; v_gene: TRBV7-3; j_gene: TRBJ2-7; CDR3aa: CGVPQSGNEQYF; CDR3nt: TGTGGGGTCCCACAGTCGGGGAACGAGCAGTACTTC
abundance: -; d_gene: TRBD1; v_gene: TRBV14; j_gene: TRBJ1-4; CDR3aa: CASSLRQGATLFF; CDR3nt: TGTGCCAGCAGCCTGCGACAGGGGGCCACGCTGTTTTTT
abundance: few; d_gene: TRBD1; v_gene: TRBV5-1; j_gene: TRBJ2-5; CDR3aa: CASSFVDRTQETQYF; CDR3nt: TGCGCCAGCAGCTTCGTGGACAGGACCCAAGAGACCCAGTACTTC
abundance: -; d_gene: -; v_gene: TRBV7-8; j_gene: TRBJ2-7; CDR3aa: CASSLVELGLGEQYF; CDR3nt: TGTGCCAGCAGCTTAGTCGAACTAGGCCTTGGCGAGCAGTACTTC
abundance: many; d_gene: TRBD1; v_gene: TRBV20-1; j_gene: TRBJ2-7; CDR3aa: CSAGTAEQYF; CDR3nt: TGCAGTGCTGGGACAGCCGAGCAGTACTTC
abundance: -; d_gene: TRBD2; v_gene: TRBV7-2; j_gene: TRBJ2-1; CDR3aa: CASRVAGGRNNEQFF; CDR3nt: TGTGCCAGCAGGGTAGCGGGGGGGCGTAACAATGAGCAGTTCTTC
abundance: -; d_gene: -; v_gene: TRBV28; j_gene: TRBJ1-2; CDR3aa: CASTRAAEGMAGEANYGYTF; CDR3nt: TGTGCCAGCACCAGGGCGGCAGAGGGTATGGCAGGGGAAGCTAACTATGGCTACACCTTC